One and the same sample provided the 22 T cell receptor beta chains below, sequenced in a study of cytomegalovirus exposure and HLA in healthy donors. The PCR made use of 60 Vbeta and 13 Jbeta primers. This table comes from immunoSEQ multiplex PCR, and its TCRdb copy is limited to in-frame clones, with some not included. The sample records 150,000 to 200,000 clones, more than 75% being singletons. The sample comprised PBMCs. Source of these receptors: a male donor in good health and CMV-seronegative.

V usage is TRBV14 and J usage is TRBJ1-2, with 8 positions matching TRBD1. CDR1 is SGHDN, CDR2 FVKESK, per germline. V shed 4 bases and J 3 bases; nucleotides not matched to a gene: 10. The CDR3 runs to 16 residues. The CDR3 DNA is TGTGCCAGCAGCCTACTCGGCAGGGGGCCGGACTATGGCTACACCTTC. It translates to CASSLLGRGPDYGYTF. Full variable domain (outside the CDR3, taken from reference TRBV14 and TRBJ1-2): EAGVTQFPSHSVIEKGQTVTLRCDPISGHDNLYWYRRVMGKEIKFLLHFVKESKQDESGMPNNRFLAERTGGTYSTLKVQPAELEDSGVYFCASSLLGRGPDYGYTFGSGTRLTVV.

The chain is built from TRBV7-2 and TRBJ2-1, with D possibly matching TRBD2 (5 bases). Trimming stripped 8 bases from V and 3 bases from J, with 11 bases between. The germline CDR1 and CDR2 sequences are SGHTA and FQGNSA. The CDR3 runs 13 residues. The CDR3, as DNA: TGTGCCAGCGGAGCGGATAACTACAATGAGCAGTTCTTC. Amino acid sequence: CASGADNYNEQFF.

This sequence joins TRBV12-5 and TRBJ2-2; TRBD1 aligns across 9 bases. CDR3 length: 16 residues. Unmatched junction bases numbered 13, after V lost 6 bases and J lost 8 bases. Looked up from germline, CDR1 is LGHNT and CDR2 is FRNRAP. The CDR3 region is CASGAGTGFKGGELFF. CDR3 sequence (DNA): TGTGCTAGTGGCGCCGGGACAGGGTTTAAAGGAGGGGAGCTGTTTTTT.

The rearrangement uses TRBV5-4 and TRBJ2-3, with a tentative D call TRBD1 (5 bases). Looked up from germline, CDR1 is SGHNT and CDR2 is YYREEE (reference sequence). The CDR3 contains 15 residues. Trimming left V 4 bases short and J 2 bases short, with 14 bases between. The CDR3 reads CASSPPDKPTDTQYF. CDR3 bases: TGTGCCAGCAGCCCCCCGGACAAGCCCACAGATACGCAGTATTTT.

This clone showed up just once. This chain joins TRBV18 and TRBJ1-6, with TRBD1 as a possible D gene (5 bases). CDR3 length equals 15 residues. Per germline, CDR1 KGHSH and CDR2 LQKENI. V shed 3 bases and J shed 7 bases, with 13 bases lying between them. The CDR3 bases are TGTGCCAGCTCACCGGGGGGACTCCCAAATTCACCCCTCCACTTT. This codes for CASSPGGLPNSPLHF.

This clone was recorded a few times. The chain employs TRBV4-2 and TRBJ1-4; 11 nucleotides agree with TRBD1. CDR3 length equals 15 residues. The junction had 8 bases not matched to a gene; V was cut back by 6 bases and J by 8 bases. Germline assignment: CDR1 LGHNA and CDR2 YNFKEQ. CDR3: CASRPRTGGEEKLFF. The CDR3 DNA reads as TGTGCCAGCAGACCTAGGACAGGGGGCGAGGAAAAACTGTTTTTT.

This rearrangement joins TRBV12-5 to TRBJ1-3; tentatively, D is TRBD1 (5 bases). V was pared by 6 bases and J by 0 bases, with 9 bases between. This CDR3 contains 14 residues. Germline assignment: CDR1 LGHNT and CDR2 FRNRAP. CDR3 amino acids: CASGDTRSGNTIYF. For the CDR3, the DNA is TGTGCTAGTGGGGACACTCGCTCTGGAAACACCATATATTTT.

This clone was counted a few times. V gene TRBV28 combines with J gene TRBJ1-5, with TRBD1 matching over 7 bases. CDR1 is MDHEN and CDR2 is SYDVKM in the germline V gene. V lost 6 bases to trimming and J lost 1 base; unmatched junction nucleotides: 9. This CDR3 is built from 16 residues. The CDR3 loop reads CASSLPGQPSNQPQHF. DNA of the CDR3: TGTGCCAGCAGCCTACCGGGACAGCCGAGCAATCAGCCCCAGCATTTT.

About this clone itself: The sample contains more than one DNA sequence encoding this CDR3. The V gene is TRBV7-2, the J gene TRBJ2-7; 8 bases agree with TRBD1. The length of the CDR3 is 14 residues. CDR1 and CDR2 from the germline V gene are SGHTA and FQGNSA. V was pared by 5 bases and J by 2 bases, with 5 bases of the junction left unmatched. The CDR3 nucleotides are TGTGCCAGCAGCGGGCAGGGGGCCCCCTACGAGCAGTACTTC. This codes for CASSGQGAPYEQYF.

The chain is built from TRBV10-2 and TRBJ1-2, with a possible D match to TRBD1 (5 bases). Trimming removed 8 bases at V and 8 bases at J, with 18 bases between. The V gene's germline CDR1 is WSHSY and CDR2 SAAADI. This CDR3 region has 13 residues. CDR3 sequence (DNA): TGCGCCAGCTCTCCAGGGCCGCCCCCAGGCTACACCTTC. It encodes CASSPGPPPGYTF.

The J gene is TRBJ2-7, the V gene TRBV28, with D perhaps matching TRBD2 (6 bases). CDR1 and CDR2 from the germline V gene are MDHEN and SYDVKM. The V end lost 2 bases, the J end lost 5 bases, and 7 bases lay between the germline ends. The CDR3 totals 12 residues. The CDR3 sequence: CASSLREDEQYF. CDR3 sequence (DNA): TGTGCCAGCAGTTTAAGGGAGGACGAGCAGTACTTC. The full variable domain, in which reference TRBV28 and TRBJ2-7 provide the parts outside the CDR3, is DVKVTQSSRYLVKRTGEKVFLECVQDMDHENMFWYRQDPGLGLRLIYFSYDVKMKEKGDIPEGYSVSREKKERFSLILESASTNQTSMYLCASSLREDEQYFGPGTRLTVT.

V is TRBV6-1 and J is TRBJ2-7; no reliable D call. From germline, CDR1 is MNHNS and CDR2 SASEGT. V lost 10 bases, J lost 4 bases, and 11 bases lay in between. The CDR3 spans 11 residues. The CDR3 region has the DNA TGTGCCACCTTAACAGATTACGAGCAGTACTTC. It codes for CATLTDYEQYF.

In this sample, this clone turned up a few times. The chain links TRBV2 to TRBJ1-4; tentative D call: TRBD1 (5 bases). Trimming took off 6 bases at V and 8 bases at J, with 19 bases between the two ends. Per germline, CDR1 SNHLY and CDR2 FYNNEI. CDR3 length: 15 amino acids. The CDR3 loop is CASRAQTVSGEKLFF. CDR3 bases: TGTGCCAGCAGAGCGCAGACAGTTTCAGGGGAAAAACTGTTTTTT.

The CDR3 coding sequence is TGTGCCTGGAGTGTATCGACAGGGGGCTACAATGGCTACACCTTC. It yields the protein CAWSVSTGGYNGYTF. This chain links TRBV30 with TRBJ1-2; 10 bases agree with TRBD1. CDR3 length: 15 residues. Germline V gene lookup returns CDR1 GTSNPN and CDR2 SVGIG (reference sequence). V lost 0 bases, J lost 6 bases, and 7 bases stayed unmatched. The full variable domain, in which reference TRBV30 and TRBJ1-2 provide the parts outside the CDR3, is SQTIHQWPATLVQPVGSPLSLECTVEGTSNPNLYWYRQAAGRGLQLLFYSVGIGQISSEVPQNLSASRPQDRQFILSSKKLLLSDSGFYLCAWSVSTGGYNGYTFGSGTRLTVV.

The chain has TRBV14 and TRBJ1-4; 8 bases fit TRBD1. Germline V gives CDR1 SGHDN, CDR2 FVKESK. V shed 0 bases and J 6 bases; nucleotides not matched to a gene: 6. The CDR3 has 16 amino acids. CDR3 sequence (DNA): TGTGCCAGCAGCCAAGAGGCCGGACAGGGCCATGAAAAACTGTTTTTT. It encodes CASSQEAGQGHEKLFF.

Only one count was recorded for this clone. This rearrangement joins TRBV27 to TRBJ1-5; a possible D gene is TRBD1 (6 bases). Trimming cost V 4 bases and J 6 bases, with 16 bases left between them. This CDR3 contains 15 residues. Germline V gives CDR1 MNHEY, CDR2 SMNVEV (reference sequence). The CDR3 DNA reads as TGTGCCAGCAGTTCGTCACAGGGTGTCGGTCAGCCCCAGCATTTT. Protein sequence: CASSSSQGVGQPQHF.

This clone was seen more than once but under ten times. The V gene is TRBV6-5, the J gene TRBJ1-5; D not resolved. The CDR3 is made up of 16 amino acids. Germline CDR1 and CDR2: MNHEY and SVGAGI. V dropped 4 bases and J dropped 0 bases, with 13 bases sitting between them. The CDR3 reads CASSWLAEDSNQPQHF. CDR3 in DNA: TGTGCCAGCAGTTGGTTAGCAGAGGATAGCAATCAGCCCCAGCATTTT.

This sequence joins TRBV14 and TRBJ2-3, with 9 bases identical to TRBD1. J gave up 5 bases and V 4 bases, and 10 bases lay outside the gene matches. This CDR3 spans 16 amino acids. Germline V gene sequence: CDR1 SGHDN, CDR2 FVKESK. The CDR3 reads CASSLSGTGIGDTQYF. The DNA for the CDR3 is TGTGCCAGCAGCCTTTCCGGGACAGGGATAGGAGATACGCAGTATTTT.

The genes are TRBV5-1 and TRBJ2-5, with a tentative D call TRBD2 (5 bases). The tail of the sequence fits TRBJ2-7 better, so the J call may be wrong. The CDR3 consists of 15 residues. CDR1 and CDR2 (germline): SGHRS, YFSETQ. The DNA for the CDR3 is TGCGCCAGCAGCACCACTAGGACGGGCAAATACGAGCAGTACTTC. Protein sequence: CASSTTRTGKYEQYF.

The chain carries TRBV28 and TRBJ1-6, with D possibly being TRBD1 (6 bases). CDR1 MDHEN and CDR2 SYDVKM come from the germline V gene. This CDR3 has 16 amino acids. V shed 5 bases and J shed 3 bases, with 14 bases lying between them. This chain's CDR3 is CASSRTAVGYNSPLHF. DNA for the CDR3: TGTGCCAGCAGTCGGACAGCGGTAGGCTATAATTCACCCCTCCACTTT.

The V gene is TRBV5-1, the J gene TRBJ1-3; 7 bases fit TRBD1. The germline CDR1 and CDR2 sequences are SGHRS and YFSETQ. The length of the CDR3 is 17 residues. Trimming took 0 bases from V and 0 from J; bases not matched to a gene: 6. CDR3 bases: TGCGCCAGCAGCTTGGCATGGACAGGAGACTCTGGAAACACCATATATTTT. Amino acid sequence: CASSLAWTGDSGNTIYF. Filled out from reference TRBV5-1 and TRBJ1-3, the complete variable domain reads KAGVTQTPRYLIKTRGQQVTLSCSPISGHRSVSWYQQTPGQGLQFLFEYFSETQRNKGNFPGRFSGRQFSNSRSEMNVSTLELGDSALYLCASSLAWTGDSGNTIYFGEGSWLTVV.

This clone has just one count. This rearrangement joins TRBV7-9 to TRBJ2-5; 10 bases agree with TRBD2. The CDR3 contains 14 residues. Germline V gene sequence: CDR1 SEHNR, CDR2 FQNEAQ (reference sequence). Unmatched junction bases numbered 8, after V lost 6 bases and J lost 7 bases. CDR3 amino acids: CASSPLAGAGTQYF. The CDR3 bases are TGTGCCAGCAGTCCCCTAGCGGGAGCTGGGACCCAGTACTTC.